These 11 T cell receptor beta chains came from one sample sequenced in a study of cytomegalovirus exposure and HLA in healthy donors. TCRdb's table, derived via immunoSEQ multiplex PCR, lists solely in-frame clones and lacks some. The table includes 130,000 to 150,000 clones, roughly 87% detected once. The sequenced sample was PBMCs. These TCRs come from a man younger than 35 in good health and CMV-seropositive.

The rearrangement joins TRBV5-1 to TRBJ2-2; unclear D gene. The CDR3 sequence is 14 residues long. CDR1 and CDR2 (germline): SGHRS, YFSETQ. V was trimmed by 1 base and J by 1 base, leaving 5 bases between them. CDR3 sequence reads: CASSLRQNTGELFF. Here the CDR3 DNA reads TGCGCCAGCAGCTTGAGACAGAACACCGGGGAGCTGTTTTTT.

This clone has only one observation. This rearrangement joins TRBV30 to TRBJ2-1; TRBD2 aligns across 9 bases. From germline, CDR1 is GTSNPN and CDR2 SVGIG (reference sequence). V gave up 4 bases and J gave up 2 bases; unmatched junction bases: 6. The CDR3 covers 15 residues. The CDR3 nucleotides are TGTGCCTGGACTGCAGCGGGGGGACCCTACAATGAGCAGTTCTTC. It translates to CAWTAAGGPYNEQFF.

The genes are TRBV5-4 and TRBJ1-1, with D unclear. The V and J ends lost 6 bases and 11 bases respectively, with 20 bases between them. The length of the CDR3 is 13 residues. CDR1 is SGHNT, CDR2 YYREEE, per germline (reference sequence). The CDR3 nucleotides read TGTGCCAGCACCGATACGCTCCCCGGGAAGGCTTTCTTT. This gives the protein CASTDTLPGKAFF. Full variable domain (rest looked up from reference TRBV5-4 and TRBJ1-1): ETGVTQSPTHLIKTRGQQVTLRCSSQSGHNTVSWYQQALGQGPQFIFQYYREEENGRGNFPPRFSGLQFPNYSSELNVNALELDDSALYLCASTDTLPGKAFFGQGTRLTVV.

The chain links TRBV9 to TRBJ2-3, with 8 bases lining up with TRBD2. CDR3 length: 14 residues. The germline CDR1 and CDR2 sequences are SGDLS and YYNGEE. The CDR3 sequence is CASAGRGGTDTQYF. The CDR3 DNA sequence: TGTGCGAGCGCCGGGCGGGGGGGCACAGATACGCAGTATTTT.

This chain uses TRBV7-6 with TRBJ2-3; 9 bases fit TRBD2. The ends lost 1 base at V and 3 bases at J; junction bases unmatched: 5. The CDR3 has 16 residues. Germline V gene sequence: CDR1 SGHVS, CDR2 FNYEAQ. The CDR3 loop reads CASSLEASGITDTQYF. In DNA, the CDR3 is TGTGCCAGCAGCTTAGAGGCTAGCGGGATAACAGATACGCAGTATTTT.

The rearrangement uses TRBV5-4 and TRBJ1-1; a possible D gene is TRBD1 (5 bases). Germline V gene sequence: CDR1 SGHNT, CDR2 YYREEE (reference sequence). The length of the CDR3 is 14 residues. Trimming shortened V by 2 bases and J by 6 bases, and 14 bases separated the two germline ends. CDR3 in DNA: TGTGCCAGCAGCTTAGCGGGGAAAGGGGCTGAAGCTTTCTTT. Encoded protein: CASSLAGKGAEAFF.

This clone was seen many times. The chain combines TRBV6-5 with TRBJ2-7; tentatively, D is TRBD2 (6 bases). Germline V CDR1 and CDR2: MNHEY, SVGAGI. This CDR3 has 15 residues. Deletions cut 2 bases from V and 7 bases from J, with 18 bases between. The CDR3 loop reads CASSYTWTAGGEQYF. The CDR3 region has the DNA TGTGCCAGCAGTTACACCTGGACCGCCGGGGGTGAGCAGTACTTC.

The CDR3 here is CASSHGNQPQHF. The CDR3 nucleotides read TGTGCCAGCAGTCACGGGAATCAGCCCCAGCATTTT. This chain connects TRBV25-1 to TRBJ1-5, with D uncertain. The CDR3 totals 12 residues. With 5 bases removed from V and 4 bases from J, the gap between germline ends came to 6 bases. Germline values: CDR1 MGHDK, CDR2 SYGVNS.

CDR3 DNA sequence: TGTGCCAGCAGCAAAGTGGGCCGTAGCTCTGGAAACACCATATATTTT. This sequence encodes CASSKVGRSSGNTIYF. The J gene is TRBJ1-3, the V gene TRBV21-1; the DNA was not compared with TRBD1, the D call given in the table. TRBV21-1 has pseudogene status. This CDR3 has 16 amino acids.

The chain recombines TRBV6-1 with TRBJ1-4; TRBD1 agrees at 9 bases. V was pared by 6 bases and J by 7 bases, with 9 bases of the junction left unmatched. Per germline, CDR1 MNHNS and CDR2 SASEGT. This CDR3 is 15 amino acids long. The CDR3 DNA sequence: TGTGCCAGCAGGACTCAACAGGGGGCGGTTGAAAAACTGTTTTTT. Amino acids: CASRTQQGAVEKLFF.

The chain employs TRBV9 and TRBJ2-3; the D is unclear. The V and J ends lost 3 bases and 4 bases respectively, with 21 bases between them. The CDR3 sequence is 17 residues long. CDR1 is SGDLS and CDR2 is YYNGEE in the germline V gene. This chain's CDR3 is CASSDPGSAPRPDTQYF. Written as DNA, the CDR3 is TGTGCCAGCAGCGACCCGGGTTCGGCCCCACGTCCAGATACGCAGTATTTT. The full variable domain, its missing parts supplied by reference TRBV9 and TRBJ2-3, is DSGVTQTPKHLITATGQRVTLRCSPRSGDLSVYWYQQSLDQGLQFLIQYYNGEERAKGNILERFSAQQFPDLHSELNLSSLELGDSALYFCASSDPGSAPRPDTQYFGPGTRLTVL.